This entry lists 10 T cell receptor beta chains sequenced from one sample in a study of blood T cells in healthy people across ages. A second PCR, run for roughly 6 to 11 cycles, used a sample-barcoded 5' primer plus a J-beta primer mix. MiXCR, run by TCRdb on the 5' RACE reads, gives a single entry per CDR3 protein. Of nearly 1 million distinct CDR3 sequences in the sample, about 51% are singletons; the top ten hold about 21%. The sample was blood. These receptors were obtained from a woman aged 60-75 years in good health.

V gene TRBV6-5 combines with J gene TRBJ1-6; tentatively, D is TRBD1 (5 bases). The CDR3 sequence is 15 residues long. Between the trimmed V and J ends, which lost 0 bases and 7 bases, there was a span of 10 bases. Germline V gene data show CDR1 as MNHEY and CDR2 as SVGAGI. CDR3 amino acids: CASSYSTVRNSPLHF. The DNA of the CDR3 is TGTGCCAGCAGTTACTCGACAGTTAGGAATTCACCCCTCCACTTT.

This clonotype was seen a few times. The rearrangement joins TRBV9 to TRBJ2-1; a weak D match, TRBD2 (5 bases). The V end was cut by 2 bases, the J end by 8 bases, with 20 bases between. This CDR3 has 16 residues. Germline V gene sequence: CDR1 SGDLS, CDR2 YYNGEE. CDR3 sequence (DNA): TGTGCCAGCAGCGTCGGCGCTAGCAGGAGCCACGATGAGCAGTTCTTC. This codes for CASSVGASRSHDEQFF.

This clonotype turned up a few times. V and J are TRBV4-2 and TRBJ2-7; D is undetermined. The ends were cut back, 1 base at V and 5 bases at J, with 9 bases in the middle. CDR1 is LGHNA, CDR2 YNFKEQ, per germline. This CDR3 is 13 amino acids long. CDR3 in DNA: TGTGCCAGCAGCCAAGGTGCTAGAGACGAGCAGTACTTC. Its protein product is CASSQGARDEQYF.

V and J are TRBV15 and TRBJ2-5, with 7 nucleotides matching TRBD1. The CDR3 has 15 amino acids. CDR1 is LNHNV, CDR2 YYDKDF, per germline (reference sequence). With V trimmed by 3 bases and J by 3 bases, 7 bases remained unmatched. The CDR3 is CATSRGTGTEETQYF. The DNA for the CDR3 is TGTGCCACCAGCAGGGGAACCGGGACAGAAGAGACCCAGTACTTC.

In the case of this clonotype: At one of its ends the junction is not consistent with the germline gene, which may arise from a read error. The chain recombines TRBV28 with TRBJ2-1; tentative D call: TRBD1 (6 bases). CDR1 is MDHEN and CDR2 is SYDVKM in the germline V gene. The CDR3 length is 15 residues. CDR3 amino acids: CTSISNRDNYNEQFF. The CDR3 bases are TGTACCAGCATCTCGAACAGGGACAACTACAATGAGCAGTTCTTC.

The CDR3 spells CAWTSGRATGELFF. The CDR3, as DNA: TGTGCCTGGACTAGCGGGAGGGCAACCGGGGAGCTGTTTTTT. V gene TRBV30 combines with J gene TRBJ2-2; 12 nucleotides match TRBD2. The CDR3 is 14 amino acids. J was trimmed by 5 bases and V by 4 bases; bases with no gene match: 2. The V gene's germline CDR1 is GTSNPN and CDR2 SVGIG (reference sequence).

This chain's CDR3 is CSVTLGRAGNTIYF. CDR3 coding DNA: TGCAGCGTAACTTTGGGGAGGGCTGGAAACACCATATATTTT. The chain uses TRBV29-1 and TRBJ1-3; D gene ambiguous. The germline V and J ends were trimmed by 6 bases and 2 bases, with 14 bases remaining between them. Germline CDR1 and CDR2: SQVTM and ANQGSEA. This CDR3 has 14 residues.

The genes are TRBV6-6 and TRBJ1-1, with TRBD1 matching over 8 bases. Unmatched junction bases numbered 10, after V lost 6 bases and J lost 4 bases. Germline V gene data show CDR1 as MNHNY and CDR2 as SVGAGI (reference sequence). The CDR3 loop spans 15 amino acids. The CDR3 DNA is TGTGCCAGCAGCTCCGGACAGGGACTTGGCACTGAAGCTTTCTTT. This translates into CASSSGQGLGTEAFF.

The chain recombines TRBV28 with TRBJ2-5; 9 nucleotides align to TRBD2. The CDR3 contains 15 residues. Germline lookup yields CDR1 MDHEN and CDR2 SYDVKM. V lost 3 bases, J lost 4 bases, and 6 bases stayed unmatched. The CDR3 is CASSLREGLGETQYF. DNA for the CDR3: TGTGCCAGCAGTTTGCGGGAGGGCCTTGGAGAGACCCAGTACTTC.

J is TRBJ2-3 and V is TRBV19, with 7 bases aligning to TRBD2. Germline CDR1 LNHDA, CDR2 SQIVND (reference sequence). This CDR3 region has 15 residues. The trim removed 7 bases at V and 3 bases at J, leaving 10 bases unmatched. The CDR3 DNA sequence: TGTGCCAGTAATCGAGCGGGAACATTTACAGATACGCAGTATTTT. This gives the protein CASNRAGTFTDTQYF. Together with reference TRBV19 and TRBJ2-3, the CDR3 gives the full variable domain: DGGITQSPKYLFRKEGQNVTLSCEQNLNHDAMYWYRQDPGQGLRLIYYSQIVNDFQKGDIAEGYSVSREKKESFPLTVTSAQKNPTAFYLCASNRAGTFTDTQYFGPGTRLTVL.